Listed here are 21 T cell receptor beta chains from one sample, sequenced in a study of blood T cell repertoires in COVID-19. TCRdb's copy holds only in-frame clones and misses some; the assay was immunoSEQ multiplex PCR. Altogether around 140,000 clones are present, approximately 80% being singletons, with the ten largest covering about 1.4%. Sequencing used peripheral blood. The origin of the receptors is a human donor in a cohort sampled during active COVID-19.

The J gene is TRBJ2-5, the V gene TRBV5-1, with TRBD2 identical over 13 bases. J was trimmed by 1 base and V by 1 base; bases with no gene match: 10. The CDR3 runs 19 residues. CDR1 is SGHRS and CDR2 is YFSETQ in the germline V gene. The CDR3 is CASSLLGTSGTSFQETQYF. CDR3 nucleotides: TGCGCCAGCAGCTTGTTGGGGACTAGCGGGACCTCCTTCCAAGAGACCCAGTACTTC.

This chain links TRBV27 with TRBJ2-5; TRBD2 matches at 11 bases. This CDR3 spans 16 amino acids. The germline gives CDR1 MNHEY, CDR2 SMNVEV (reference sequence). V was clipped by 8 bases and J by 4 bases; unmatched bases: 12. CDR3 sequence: CASHVSGRGWRETQYF. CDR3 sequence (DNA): TGTGCCAGCCACGTTAGCGGGAGGGGCTGGAGAGAGACCCAGTACTTC.

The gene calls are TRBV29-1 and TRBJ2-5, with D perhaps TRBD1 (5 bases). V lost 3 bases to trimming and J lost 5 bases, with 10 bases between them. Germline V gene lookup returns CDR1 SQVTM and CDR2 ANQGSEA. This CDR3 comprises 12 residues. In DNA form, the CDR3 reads TGCAGCGTTGAGGGCGACAGCGAGACCCAGTACTTC. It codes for CSVEGDSETQYF.

As DNA, the CDR3 is TGCAGCTATATCCCCCCAGGGAGGGGCTACAATGAGCAGTTCTTC. As protein: CSYIPPGRGYNEQFF. The chain uses TRBV29-1 and TRBJ2-1; 7 bases match TRBD2. Trimming at V came to 8 bases and at J to 3 bases, leaving 13 bases not matched to a gene. The length of the CDR3 is 15 residues. Germline-derived CDR1 and CDR2 are SQVTM and ANQGSEA.

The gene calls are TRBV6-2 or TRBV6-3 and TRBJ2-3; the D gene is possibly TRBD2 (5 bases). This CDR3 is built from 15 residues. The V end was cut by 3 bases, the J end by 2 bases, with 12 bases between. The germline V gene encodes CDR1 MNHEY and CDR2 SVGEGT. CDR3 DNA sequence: TGTGCCAGCAGTTATGGGAGTACCCACACAGATACGCAGTATTTT. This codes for CASSYGSTHTDTQYF.

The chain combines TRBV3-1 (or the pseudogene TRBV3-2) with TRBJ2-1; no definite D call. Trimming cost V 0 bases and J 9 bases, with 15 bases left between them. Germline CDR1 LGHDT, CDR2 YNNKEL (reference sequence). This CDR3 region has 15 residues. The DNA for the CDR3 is TGTGCCAGCAGCCAAGATATCGGCAGGCCGAGTGAGCAGTTCTTC. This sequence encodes CASSQDIGRPSEQFF.

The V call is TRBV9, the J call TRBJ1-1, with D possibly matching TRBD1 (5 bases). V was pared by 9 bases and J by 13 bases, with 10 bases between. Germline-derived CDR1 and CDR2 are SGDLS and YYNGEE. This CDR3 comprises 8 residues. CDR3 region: CAKGMGFF. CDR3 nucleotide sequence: TGTGCCAAGGGGATGGGTTTCTTT. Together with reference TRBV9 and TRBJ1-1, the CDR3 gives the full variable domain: DSGVTQTPKHLITATGQRVTLRCSPRSGDLSVYWYQQSLDQGLQFLIQYYNGEERAKGNILERFSAQQFPDLHSELNLSSLELGDSALYFCAKGMGFFGQGTRLTVV.

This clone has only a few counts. This CDR3 reads CSVVRLAGGAFF. CDR3 coding DNA: TGCAGCGTTGTCCGTTTGGCAGGGGGAGCTTTCTTT. The J gene is TRBJ1-1, the V gene TRBV29-1; TRBD1 aligns across 7 bases. The CDR3 covers 12 residues. CDR1 is SQVTM, CDR2 ANQGSEA, per germline. The V segment lost 4 bases and the J segment 10 bases; nucleotides outside the gene matches: 9.

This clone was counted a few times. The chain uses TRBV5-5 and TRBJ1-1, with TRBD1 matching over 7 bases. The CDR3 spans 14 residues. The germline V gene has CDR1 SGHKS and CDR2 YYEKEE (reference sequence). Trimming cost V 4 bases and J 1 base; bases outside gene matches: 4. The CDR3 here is CASSRDSTNTEAFF. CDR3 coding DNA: TGTGCCAGCAGCAGGGACAGCACGAACACTGAAGCTTTCTTT.

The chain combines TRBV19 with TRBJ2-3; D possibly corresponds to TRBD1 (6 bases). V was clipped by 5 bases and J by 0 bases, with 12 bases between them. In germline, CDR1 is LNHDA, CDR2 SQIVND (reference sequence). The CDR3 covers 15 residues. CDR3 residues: CASSLQGLSTDTQYF. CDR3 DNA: TGTGCCAGTAGTTTACAGGGATTAAGCACAGATACGCAGTATTTT.

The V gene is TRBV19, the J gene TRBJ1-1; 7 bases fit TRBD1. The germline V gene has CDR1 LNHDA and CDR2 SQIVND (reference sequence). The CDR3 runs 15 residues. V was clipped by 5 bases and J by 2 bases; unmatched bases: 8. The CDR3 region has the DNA TGTGCCAGTAGTGTGGCCGAGGGGGCAAACACTGAAGCTTTCTTT. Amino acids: CASSVAEGANTEAFF.

The CDR3 protein is CASSYYGSTDTQYF. The DNA for the CDR3 is TGTGCCAGCAGCTACTATGGAAGCACAGATACGCAGTATTTT. The rearrangement joins TRBV7-9 to TRBJ2-3, with D uncertain. Germline V CDR1 and CDR2: SEHNR, FQNEAQ (reference sequence). Trimming took 4 bases from V and 0 from J, leaving 8 bases between them. The CDR3 is 14 residues long.

The CDR3 DNA reads TGTGCCATCAGTAGATCTAGCGGGAGTGTCGTGTACGAGCAGTACTTC. As protein: CAISRSSGSVVYEQYF. The chain uses TRBV10-3 and TRBJ2-7; 10 bases line up with TRBD2. Germline V CDR1 and CDR2: ENHRY, SYGVKD. This CDR3 comprises 16 residues. The V segment lost 5 bases and the J segment 4 bases; nucleotides outside the gene matches: 11.

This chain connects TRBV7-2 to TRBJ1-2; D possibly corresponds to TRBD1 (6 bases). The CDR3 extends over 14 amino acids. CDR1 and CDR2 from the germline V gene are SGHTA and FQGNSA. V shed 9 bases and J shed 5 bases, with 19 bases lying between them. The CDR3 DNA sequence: TGTGCCAGTAGAAAGGGGGAGCCATCTTATGGCTACACCTTC. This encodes CASRKGEPSYGYTF.

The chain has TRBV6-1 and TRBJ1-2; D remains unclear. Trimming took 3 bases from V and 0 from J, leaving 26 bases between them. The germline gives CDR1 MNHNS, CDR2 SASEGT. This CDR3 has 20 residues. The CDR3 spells CASSDPFTRLREGPNYGYTF. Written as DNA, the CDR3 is TGTGCCAGCAGTGATCCATTTACCCGACTCCGGGAAGGGCCTAACTATGGCTACACCTTC.

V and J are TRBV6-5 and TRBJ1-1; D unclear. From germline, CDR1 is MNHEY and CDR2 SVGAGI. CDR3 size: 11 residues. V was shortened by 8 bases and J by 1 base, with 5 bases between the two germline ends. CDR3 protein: CASSWNTEAFF. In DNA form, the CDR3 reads TGTGCCAGCTCTTGGAACACTGAAGCTTTCTTT.

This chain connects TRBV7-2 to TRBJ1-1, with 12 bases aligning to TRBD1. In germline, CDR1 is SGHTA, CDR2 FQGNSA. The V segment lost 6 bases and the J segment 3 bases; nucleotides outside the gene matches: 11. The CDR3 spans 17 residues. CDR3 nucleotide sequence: TGTGCCAGCAGGATCAAGGGACAGGGGGCTTTGGACACTGAAGCTTTCTTT. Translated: CASRIKGQGALDTEAFF.

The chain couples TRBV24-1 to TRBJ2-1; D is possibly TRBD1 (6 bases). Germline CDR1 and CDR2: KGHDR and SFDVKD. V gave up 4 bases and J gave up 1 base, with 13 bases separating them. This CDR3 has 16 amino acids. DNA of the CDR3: TGTGCCACCAGTGACTCCACAGGGTTGTCCTACAATGAGCAGTTCTTC. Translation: CATSDSTGLSYNEQFF.

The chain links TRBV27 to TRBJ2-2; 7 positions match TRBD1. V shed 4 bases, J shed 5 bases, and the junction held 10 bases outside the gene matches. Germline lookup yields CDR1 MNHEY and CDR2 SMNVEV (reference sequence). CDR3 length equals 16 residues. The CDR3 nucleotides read TGTGCCAGCAGTTCGATCACAGGGGTAGGGACCGGGGAGCTGTTTTTT. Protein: CASSSITGVGTGELFF.

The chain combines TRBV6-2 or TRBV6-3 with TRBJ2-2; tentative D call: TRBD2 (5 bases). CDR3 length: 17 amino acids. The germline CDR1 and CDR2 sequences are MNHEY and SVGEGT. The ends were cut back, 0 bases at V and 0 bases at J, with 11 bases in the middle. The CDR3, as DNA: TGTGCCAGCAGTTACTCGAGATCGGGATCGAACACCGGGGAGCTGTTTTTT. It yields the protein CASSYSRSGSNTGELFF.

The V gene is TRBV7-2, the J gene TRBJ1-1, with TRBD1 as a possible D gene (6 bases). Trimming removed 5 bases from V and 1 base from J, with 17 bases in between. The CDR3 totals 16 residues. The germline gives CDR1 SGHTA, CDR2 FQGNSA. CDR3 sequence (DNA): TGTGCCAGCAGCCCACTAGCCGGGGGGCGGAACACTGAAGCTTTCTTT. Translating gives CASSPLAGGRNTEAFF. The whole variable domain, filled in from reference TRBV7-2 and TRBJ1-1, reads GAGVSQSPSNKVTEKGKDVELRCDPISGHTALYWYRQSLGQGLEFLIYFQGNSAPDKSGLPSDRFSAERTGGSVSTLTIQRTQQEDSAVYLCASSPLAGGRNTEAFFGQGTRLTVV.